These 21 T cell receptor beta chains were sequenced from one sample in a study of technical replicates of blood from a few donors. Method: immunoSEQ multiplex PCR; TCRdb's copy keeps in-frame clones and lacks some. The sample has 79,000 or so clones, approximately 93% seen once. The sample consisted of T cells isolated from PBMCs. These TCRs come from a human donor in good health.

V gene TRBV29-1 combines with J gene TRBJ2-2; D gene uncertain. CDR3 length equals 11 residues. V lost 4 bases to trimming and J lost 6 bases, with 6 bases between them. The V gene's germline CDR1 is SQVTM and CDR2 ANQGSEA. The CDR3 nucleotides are TGCAGCGTTGGAGGCGCCGGGGAGCTGTTTTTT. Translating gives CSVGGAGELFF.

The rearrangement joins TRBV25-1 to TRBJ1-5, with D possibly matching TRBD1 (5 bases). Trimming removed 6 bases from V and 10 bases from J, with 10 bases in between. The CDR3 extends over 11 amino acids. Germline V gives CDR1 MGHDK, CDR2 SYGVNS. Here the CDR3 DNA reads TGTGCCAGCAGGGATAGGGGACCCCAGCATTTT. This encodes CASRDRGPQHF.

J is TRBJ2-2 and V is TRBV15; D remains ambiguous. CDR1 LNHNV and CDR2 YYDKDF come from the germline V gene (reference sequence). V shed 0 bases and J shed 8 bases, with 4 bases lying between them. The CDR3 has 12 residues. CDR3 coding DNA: TGTGCCACCAGCAGAGATCTAGGGGAGCTGTTTTTT. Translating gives CATSRDLGELFF.

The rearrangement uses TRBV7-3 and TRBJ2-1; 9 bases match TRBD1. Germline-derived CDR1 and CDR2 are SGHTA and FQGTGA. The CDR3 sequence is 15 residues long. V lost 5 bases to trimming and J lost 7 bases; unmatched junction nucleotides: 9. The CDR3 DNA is TGTGCCAGCAGCATCACAGGGGGCGGAAGAAATGAGCAGTTCTTC. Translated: CASSITGGGRNEQFF.

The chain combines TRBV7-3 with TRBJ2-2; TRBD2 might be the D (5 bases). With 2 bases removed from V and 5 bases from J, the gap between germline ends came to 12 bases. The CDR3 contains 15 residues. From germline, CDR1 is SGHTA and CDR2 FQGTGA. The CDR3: CASSLQEGVTGELFF. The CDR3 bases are TGTGCCAGCAGCTTACAAGAGGGAGTAACCGGGGAGCTGTTTTTT.

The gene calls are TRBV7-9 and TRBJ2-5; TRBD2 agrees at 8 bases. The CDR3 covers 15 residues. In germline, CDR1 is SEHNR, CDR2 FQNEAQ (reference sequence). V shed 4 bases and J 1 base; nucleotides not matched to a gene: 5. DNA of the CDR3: TGTGCCAGCAGCTGGGGAAGCGGGGGCCAAGAGACCCAGTACTTC. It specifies CASSWGSGGQETQYF.

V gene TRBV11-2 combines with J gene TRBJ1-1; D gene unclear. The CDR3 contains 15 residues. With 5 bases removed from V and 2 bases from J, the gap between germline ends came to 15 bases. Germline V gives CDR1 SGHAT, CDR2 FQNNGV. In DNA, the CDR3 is TGTGCCAGCAGCCCGCGCAGGTATGCTAACACTGAAGCTTTCTTT. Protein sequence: CASSPRRYANTEAFF.

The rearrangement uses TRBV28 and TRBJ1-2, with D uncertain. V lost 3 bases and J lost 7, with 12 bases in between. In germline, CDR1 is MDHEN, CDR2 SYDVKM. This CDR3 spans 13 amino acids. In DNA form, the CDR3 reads TGTGCCAGCAGTTTGCAATCCGGGTCTGGCTACACCTTC. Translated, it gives CASSLQSGSGYTF.

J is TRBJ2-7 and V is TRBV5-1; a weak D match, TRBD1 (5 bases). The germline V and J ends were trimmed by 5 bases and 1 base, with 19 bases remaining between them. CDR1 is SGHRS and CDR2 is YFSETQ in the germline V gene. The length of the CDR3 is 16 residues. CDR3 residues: CASRTLMQGESYEQYF. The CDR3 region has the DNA TGCGCCAGCAGGACCCTAATGCAGGGCGAGTCCTACGAGCAGTACTTC.

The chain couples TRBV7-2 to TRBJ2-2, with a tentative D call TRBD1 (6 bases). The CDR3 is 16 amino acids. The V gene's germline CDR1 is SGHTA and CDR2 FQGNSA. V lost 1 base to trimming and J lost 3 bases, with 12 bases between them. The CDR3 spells CASSLVAGVDTGELFF. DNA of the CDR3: TGTGCCAGCAGCTTAGTAGCAGGGGTAGACACCGGGGAGCTGTTTTTT.

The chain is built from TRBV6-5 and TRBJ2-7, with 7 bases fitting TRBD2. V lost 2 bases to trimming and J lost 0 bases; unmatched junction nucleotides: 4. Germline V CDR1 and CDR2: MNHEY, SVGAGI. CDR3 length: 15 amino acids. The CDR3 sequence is CASSYGTTSSYEQYF. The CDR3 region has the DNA TGTGCCAGCAGTTACGGGACTACAAGCTCCTACGAGCAGTACTTC.

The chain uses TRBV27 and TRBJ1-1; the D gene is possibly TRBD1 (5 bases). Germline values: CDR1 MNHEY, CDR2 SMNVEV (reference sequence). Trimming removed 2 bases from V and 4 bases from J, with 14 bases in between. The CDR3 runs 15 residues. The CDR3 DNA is TGTGCCAGCAGTTTAAGTCAGGGCCCTGGCACTGAAGCTTTCTTT. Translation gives CASSLSQGPGTEAFF.

In nucleotides, the CDR3 is TGTGCCAGTACCGCCTGGGAGGGGCCAGGGTATGGCTACACCTTC. Its protein product is CASTAWEGPGYGYTF. The chain is built from TRBV19 and TRBJ1-2, with D possibly matching TRBD1 (5 bases). This CDR3 has 15 residues. Deletions cut 7 bases from V and 5 bases from J, with 20 bases between. CDR1 LNHDA and CDR2 SQIVND come from the germline V gene (reference sequence).

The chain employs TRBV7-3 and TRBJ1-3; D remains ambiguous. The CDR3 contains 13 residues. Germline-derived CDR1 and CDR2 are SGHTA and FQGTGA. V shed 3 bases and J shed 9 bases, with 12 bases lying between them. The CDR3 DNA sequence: TGTGCCAGCAGCTTCAATCCTGGAGGCACCATATATTTT. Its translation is CASSFNPGGTIYF.

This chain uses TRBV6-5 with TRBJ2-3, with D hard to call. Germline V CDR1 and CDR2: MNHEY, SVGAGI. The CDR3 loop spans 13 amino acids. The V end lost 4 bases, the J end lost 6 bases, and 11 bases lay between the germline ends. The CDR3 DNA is TGTGCCAGCAGTTTGGCATCCCCGGATACGCAGTATTTT. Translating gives CASSLASPDTQYF.

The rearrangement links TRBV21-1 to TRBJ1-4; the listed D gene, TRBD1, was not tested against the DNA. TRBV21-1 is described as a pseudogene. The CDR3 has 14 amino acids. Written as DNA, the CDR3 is TGTGCCAGCAGCAAAACAGGGTCTAGAGAAAAACTGTTTTTT. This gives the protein CASSKTGSREKLFF.

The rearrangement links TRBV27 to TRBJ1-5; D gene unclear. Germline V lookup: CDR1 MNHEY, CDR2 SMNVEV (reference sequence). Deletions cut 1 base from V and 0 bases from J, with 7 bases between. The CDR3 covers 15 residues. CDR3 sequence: CASSLYGNSNQPQHF. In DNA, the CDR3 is TGTGCCAGCAGTTTATACGGTAATAGCAATCAGCCCCAGCATTTT.

This chain's CDR3 is CASSLAGNTEAFF. The CDR3 coding sequence is TGTGCCAGCAGTTTGGCAGGGAACACTGAAGCTTTCTTT. This chain links TRBV27 with TRBJ1-1; D is undetermined. Per germline, CDR1 MNHEY and CDR2 SMNVEV (reference sequence). Trimming pared 3 bases from V and 1 base from J, leaving 6 bases between. The CDR3 is 13 amino acids.

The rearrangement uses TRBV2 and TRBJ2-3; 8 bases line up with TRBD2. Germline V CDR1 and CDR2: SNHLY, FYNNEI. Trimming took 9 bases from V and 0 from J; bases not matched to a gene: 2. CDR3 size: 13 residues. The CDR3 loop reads CARGLASTDTQYF. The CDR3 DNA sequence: TGTGCCAGAGGACTAGCTAGCACAGATACGCAGTATTTT.

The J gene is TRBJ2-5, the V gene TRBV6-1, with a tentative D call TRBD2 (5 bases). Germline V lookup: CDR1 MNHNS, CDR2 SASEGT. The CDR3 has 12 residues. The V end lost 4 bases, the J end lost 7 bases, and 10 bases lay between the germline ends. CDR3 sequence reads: CASSAVGGTQYF. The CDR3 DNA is TGTGCCAGCAGTGCGGTAGGAGGGACCCAGTACTTC.

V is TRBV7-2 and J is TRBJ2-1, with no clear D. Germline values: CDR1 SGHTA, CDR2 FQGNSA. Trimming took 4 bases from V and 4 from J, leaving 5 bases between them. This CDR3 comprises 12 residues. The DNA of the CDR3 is TGTGCCAGCAGCTCAAAATACAATGAGCAGTTCTTC. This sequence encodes CASSSKYNEQFF. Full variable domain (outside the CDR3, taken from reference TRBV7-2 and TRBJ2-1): GAGVSQSPSNKVTEKGKDVELRCDPISGHTALYWYRQSLGQGLEFLIYFQGNSAPDKSGLPSDRFSAERTGGSVSTLTIQRTQQEDSAVYLCASSSKYNEQFFGPGTRLTVL.